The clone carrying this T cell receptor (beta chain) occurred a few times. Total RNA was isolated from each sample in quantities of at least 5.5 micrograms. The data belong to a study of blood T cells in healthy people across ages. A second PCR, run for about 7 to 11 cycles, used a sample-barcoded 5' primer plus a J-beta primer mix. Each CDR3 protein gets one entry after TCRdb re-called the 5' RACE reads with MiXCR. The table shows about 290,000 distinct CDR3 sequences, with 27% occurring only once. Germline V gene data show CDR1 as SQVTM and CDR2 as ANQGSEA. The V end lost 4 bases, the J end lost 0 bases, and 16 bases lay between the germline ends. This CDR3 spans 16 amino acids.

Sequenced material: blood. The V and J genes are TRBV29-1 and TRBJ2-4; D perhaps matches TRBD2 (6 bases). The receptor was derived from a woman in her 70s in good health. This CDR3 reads CSVGTGSNVAKNIQYF. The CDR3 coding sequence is TGCAGCGTTGGTACCGGGAGTAATGTAGCCAAAAACATTCAGTACTTC.